This TCR beta chain was found in a study of long-term antiretroviral therapy in people with HIV. Investigators performed immunoSEQ version v3.0 at survey level. Method: immunoSEQ multiplex PCR; TCRdb's copy keeps in-frame clones and lacks some. The sample gives 16,000 or so clones, around 84% of which show up once; about 5% is in the top ten. General study results and limits: ART adherence was not documented, and neither viral resistance nor therapy changes had any data.

V lost 5 bases, J lost 6 bases, and 5 bases stayed unmatched. Germline assignment: CDR1 SGDLS and CDR2 YYNGEE. This CDR3 has 12 amino acids. A note on this clone: Its specificity is not known.

The specimen comprised unsorted PBMCs, sampled 0.5 years after starting antiretroviral therapy. This clonotype originated in a woman aged 40-49 years with HIV. The chain joins TRBV9 to TRBJ2-7; 7 bases align to TRBD1. The CDR3 sequence is CASRGTAGEQYF. In DNA form, the CDR3 reads TGTGCCAGCAGGGGGACAGCCGGCGAGCAGTACTTC.